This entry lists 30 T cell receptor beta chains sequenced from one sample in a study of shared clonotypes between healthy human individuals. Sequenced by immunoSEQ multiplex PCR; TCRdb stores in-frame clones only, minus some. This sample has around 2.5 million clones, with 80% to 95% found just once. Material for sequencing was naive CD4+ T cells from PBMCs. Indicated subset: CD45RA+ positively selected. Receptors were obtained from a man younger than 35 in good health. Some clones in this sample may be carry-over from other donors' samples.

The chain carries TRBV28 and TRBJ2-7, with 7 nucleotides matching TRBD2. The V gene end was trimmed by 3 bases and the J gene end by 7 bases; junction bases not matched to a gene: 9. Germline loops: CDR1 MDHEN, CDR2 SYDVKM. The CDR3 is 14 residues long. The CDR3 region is CASSFLAGDEEQYF. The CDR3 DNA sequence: TGTGCCAGCAGTTTTCTGGCGGGAGATGAAGAGCAGTACTTC.

The CDR3 DNA reads TGTGCCAGCAGCGCCGTCTCGGGACTAGCGGGGGATGAGCAGTTCTTC. Its protein product is CASSAVSGLAGDEQFF. The chain has TRBV9 and TRBJ2-1; TRBD2 matches at 14 bases. V trimming: 3 bases; J trimming: 8 bases; junction bases outside the gene matches: 7. This CDR3 is 16 amino acids long. CDR1 SGDLS and CDR2 YYNGEE come from the germline V gene.

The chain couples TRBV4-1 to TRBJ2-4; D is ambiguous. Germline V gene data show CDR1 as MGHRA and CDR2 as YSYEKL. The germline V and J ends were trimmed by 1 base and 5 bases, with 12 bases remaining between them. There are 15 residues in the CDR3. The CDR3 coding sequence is TGCGCCAGCAGCCAAGTACCATCCCTTCAAAACATTCAGTACTTC. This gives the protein CASSQVPSLQNIQYF.

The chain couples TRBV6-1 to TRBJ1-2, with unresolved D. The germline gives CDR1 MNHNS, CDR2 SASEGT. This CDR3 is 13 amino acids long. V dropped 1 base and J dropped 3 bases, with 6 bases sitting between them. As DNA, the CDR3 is TGTGCCAGCAGTGAAGTGGGGTACTATGGCTACACCTTC. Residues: CASSEVGYYGYTF.

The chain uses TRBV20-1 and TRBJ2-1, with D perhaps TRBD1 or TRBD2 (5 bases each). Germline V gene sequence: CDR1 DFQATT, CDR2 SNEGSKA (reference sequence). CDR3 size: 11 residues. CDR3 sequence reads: CSIAGTNEQFF. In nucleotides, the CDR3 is TGCTCGATTGCCGGGACGAACGAGCAGTTCTTC.

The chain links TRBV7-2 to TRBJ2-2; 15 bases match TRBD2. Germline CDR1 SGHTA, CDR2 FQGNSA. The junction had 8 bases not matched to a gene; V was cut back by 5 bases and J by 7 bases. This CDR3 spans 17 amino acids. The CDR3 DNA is TGTGCCAGCAGCGACCCGGGGACTAGCGGGAGGTTCGGGGAGCTGTTTTTT. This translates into CASSDPGTSGRFGELFF.

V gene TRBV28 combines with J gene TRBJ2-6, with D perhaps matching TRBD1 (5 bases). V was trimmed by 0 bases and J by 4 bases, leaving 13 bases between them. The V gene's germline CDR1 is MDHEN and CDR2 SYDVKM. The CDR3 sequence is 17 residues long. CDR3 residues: CASSLWAGLPGANVLTF. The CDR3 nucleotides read TGTGCCAGCAGTTTATGGGCAGGGCTCCCCGGGGCCAACGTCCTGACTTTC.

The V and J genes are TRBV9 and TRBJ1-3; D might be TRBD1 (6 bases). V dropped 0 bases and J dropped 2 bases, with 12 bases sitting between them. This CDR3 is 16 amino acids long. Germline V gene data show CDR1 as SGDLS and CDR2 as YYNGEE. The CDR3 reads CASSVVEGDAGNTIYF. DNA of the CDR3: TGTGCCAGCAGCGTAGTTGAGGGGGACGCTGGAAACACCATATATTTT.

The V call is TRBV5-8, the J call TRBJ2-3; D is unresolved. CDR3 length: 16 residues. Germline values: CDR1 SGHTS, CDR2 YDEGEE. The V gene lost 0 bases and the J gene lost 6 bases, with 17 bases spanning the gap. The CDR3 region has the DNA TGTGCCAGCAGCTTGGGGGTGTCACCCCCTCGGGATACGCAGTATTTT. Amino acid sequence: CASSLGVSPPRDTQYF.

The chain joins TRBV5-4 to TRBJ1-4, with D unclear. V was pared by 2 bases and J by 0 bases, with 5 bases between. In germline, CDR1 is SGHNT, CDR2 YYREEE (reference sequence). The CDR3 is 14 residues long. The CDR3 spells CASSLDATNEKLFF. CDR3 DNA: TGTGCCAGCAGCTTAGACGCAACTAATGAAAAACTGTTTTTT.

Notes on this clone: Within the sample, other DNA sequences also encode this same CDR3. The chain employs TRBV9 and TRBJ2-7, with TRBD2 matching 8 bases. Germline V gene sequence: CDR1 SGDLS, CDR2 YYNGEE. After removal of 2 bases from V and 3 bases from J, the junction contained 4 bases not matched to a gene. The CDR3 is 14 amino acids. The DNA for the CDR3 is TGTGCCAGCAGCGTTACCGGGACTAGCTACGAGCAGTACTTC. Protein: CASSVTGTSYEQYF.

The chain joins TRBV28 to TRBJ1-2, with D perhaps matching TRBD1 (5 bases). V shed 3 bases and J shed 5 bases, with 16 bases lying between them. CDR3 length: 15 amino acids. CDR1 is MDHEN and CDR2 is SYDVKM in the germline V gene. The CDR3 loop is CASSFQGRAEYGYTF. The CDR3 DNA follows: TGTGCCAGCAGTTTCCAGGGACGGGCGGAATATGGCTACACCTTC.

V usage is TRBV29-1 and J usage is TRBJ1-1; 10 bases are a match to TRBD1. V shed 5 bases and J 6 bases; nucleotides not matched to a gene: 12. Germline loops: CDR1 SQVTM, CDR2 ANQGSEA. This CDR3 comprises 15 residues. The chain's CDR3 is CSVSGTGERMAEAFF. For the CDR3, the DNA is TGCAGCGTTTCCGGGACAGGGGAACGTATGGCTGAAGCTTTCTTT.

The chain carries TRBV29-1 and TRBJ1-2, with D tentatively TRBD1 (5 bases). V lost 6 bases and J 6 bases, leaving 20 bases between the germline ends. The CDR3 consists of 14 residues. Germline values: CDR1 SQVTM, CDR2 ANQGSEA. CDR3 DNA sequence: TGCAGCGTGGGACGAGGGACGTCCAGAGATGGCTACACCTTC. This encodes CSVGRGTSRDGYTF.

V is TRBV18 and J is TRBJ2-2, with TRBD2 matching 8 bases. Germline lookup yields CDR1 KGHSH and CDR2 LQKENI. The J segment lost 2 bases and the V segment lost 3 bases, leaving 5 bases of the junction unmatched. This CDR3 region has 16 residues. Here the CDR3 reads CASSPEREYNTGELFF. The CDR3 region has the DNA TGTGCCAGCTCACCCGAGCGGGAGTACAACACCGGGGAGCTGTTTTTT.

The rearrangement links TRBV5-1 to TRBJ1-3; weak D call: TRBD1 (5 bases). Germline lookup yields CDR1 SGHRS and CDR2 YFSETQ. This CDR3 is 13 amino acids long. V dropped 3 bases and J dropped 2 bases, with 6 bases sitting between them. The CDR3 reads CASSSDTGNTIYF. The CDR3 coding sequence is TGCGCCAGCAGCTCGGACACTGGAAACACCATATATTTT. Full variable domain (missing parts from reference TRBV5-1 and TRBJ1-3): KAGVTQTPRYLIKTRGQQVTLSCSPISGHRSVSWYQQTPGQGLQFLFEYFSETQRNKGNFPGRFSGRQFSNSRSEMNVSTLELGDSALYLCASSSDTGNTIYFGEGSWLTVV.

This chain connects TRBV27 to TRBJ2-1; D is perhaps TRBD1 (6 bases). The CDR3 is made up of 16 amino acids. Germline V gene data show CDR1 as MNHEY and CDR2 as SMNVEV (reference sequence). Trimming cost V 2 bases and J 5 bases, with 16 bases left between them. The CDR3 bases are TGTGCCAGCAGTTTAGTTGTCGCAGGGGCTCACAATGAGCAGTTCTTC. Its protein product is CASSLVVAGAHNEQFF.

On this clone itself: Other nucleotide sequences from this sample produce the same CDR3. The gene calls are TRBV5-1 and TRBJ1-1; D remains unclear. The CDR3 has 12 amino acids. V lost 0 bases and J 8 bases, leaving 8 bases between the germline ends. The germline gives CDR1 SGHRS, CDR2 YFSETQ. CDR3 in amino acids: CASSLGPGEAFF. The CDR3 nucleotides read TGCGCCAGCAGCTTGGGTCCGGGCGAAGCTTTCTTT.

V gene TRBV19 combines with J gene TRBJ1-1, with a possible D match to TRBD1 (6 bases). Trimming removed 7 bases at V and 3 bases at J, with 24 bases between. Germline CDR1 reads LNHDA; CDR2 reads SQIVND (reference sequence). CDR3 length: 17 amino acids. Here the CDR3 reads CASTTWGGREGYTEAFF. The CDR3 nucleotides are TGTGCCAGTACCACCTGGGGGGGCAGGGAGGGCTACACTGAAGCTTTCTTT.

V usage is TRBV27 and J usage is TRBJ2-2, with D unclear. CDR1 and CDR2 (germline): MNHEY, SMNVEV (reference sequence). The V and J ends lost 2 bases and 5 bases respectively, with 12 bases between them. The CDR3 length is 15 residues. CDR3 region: CASSLKAVGTGELFF. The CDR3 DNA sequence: TGTGCCAGCAGTTTAAAGGCGGTGGGAACCGGGGAGCTGTTTTTT.

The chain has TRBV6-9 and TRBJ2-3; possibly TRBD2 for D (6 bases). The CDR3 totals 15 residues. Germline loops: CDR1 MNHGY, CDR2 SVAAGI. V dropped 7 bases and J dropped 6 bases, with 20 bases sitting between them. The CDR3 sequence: CASIAPGTLLDTQYF. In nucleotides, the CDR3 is TGTGCCAGCATTGCCCCCGGGACTCTTTTGGATACGCAGTATTTT.

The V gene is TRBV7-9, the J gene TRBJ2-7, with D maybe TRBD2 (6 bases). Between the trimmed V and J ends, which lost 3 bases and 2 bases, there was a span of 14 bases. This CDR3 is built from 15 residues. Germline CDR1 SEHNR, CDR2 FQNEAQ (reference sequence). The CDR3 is CASSFAASAAYEQYF. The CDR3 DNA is TGTGCCAGCAGCTTTGCGGCTAGCGCTGCCTACGAGCAGTACTTC.

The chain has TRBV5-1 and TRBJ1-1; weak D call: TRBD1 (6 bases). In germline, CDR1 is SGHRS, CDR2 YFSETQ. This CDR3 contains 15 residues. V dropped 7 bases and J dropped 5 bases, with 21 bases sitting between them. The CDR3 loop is CASARSGGAGTEAFF. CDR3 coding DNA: TGCGCCAGCGCCCGTTCCGGGGGCGCGGGGACTGAAGCTTTCTTT.

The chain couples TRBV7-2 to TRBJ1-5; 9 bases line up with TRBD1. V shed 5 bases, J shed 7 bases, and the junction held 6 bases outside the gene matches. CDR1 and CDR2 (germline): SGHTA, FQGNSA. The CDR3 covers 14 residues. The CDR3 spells CASSMDRGGQPQHF. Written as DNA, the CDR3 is TGTGCCAGCAGCATGGACAGGGGAGGACAGCCCCAGCATTTT.

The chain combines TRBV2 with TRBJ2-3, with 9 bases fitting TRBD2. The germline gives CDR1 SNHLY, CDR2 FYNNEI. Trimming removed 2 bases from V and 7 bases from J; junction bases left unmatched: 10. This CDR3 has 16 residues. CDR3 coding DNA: TGTGCCAGCAGTGAAATGGGGGCTAGCGGGACTAATACGCAGTATTTT. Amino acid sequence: CASSEMGASGTNTQYF.

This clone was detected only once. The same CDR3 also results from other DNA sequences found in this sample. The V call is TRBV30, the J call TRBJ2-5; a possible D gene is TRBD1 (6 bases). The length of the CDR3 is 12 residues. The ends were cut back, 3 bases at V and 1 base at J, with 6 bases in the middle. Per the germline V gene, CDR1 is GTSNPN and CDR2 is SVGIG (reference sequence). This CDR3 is CAWRTGQETQYF. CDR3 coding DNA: TGTGCCTGGAGGACAGGCCAAGAGACCCAGTACTTC.

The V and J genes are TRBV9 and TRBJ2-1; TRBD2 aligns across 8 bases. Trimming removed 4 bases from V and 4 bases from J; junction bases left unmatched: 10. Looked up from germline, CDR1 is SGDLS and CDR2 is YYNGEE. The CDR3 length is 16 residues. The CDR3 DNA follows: TGTGCCAGCAGCCCTAGATCAATAGCGGGATACAATGAGCAGTTCTTC. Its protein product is CASSPRSIAGYNEQFF. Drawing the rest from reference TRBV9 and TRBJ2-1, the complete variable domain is DSGVTQTPKHLITATGQRVTLRCSPRSGDLSVYWYQQSLDQGLQFLIQYYNGEERAKGNILERFSAQQFPDLHSELNLSSLELGDSALYFCASSPRSIAGYNEQFFGPGTRLTVL.

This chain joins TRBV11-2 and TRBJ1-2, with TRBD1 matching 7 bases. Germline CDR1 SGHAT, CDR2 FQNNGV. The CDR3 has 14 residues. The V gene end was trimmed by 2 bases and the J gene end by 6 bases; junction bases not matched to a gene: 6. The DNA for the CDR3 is TGTGCCAGCAGCTTACTCGGGACAGTTGATGGCTACACCTTC. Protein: CASSLLGTVDGYTF.

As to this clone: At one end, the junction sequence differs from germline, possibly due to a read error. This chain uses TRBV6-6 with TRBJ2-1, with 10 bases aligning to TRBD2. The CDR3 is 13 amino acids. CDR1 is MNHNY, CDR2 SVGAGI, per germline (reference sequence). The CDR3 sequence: CASSYGQAGGSVF. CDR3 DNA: TGTGCCAGCAGTTACGGACAAGCGGGAGGGTCGGTCTTC.

CDR3 nucleotides: TGTGCCAGCAGCTTAGGCGCGGTTACGAACACTGAAGCTTTCTTT. Amino acids: CASSLGAVTNTEAFF. The rearrangement uses TRBV7-9 and TRBJ1-1, with no clear D. Germline assignment: CDR1 SEHNR and CDR2 FQNEAQ (reference sequence). The CDR3 runs to 15 residues. Deletions cut 1 base from V and 1 base from J, with 10 bases between.